This T cell receptor (beta chain) was obtained from a study of blood T cells in healthy people across ages (dated by TCRdb to between 2015 and 2017). Broadly, across the study: In model experiments, template switching captured about one uniquely barcoded TCR beta cDNA molecule for every two T cells. Using the same blood draw, the study looked at two additional independent replicas of 1 million unique cDNA reads for two donors, one aged 18 to 30 and the other aged 80 or older. The donors were divided into four age groups: young (average around 15 years), middle-aged (about 40), aged (approximately 62) and long-lived (about 90). The study measured age-related changes in TCR beta repertoire diversity using deep sequencing normalized with unique cDNA molecular identifiers.

The donors were around 39 Caucasian individuals from Russia, aged about 6 to 95 years, who were systemically healthy. About 10 milliliters of peripheral blood were collected from each donor into EDTA-treated Vacutainer tubes. PBMCs were isolated by Ficoll-Paque density-gradient centrifugation, with at least 6 million obtained per sample. Trizol reagent was used to extract total RNA from the PBMCs, yielding at least 5.5 micrograms per sample. The percentages of naive CD45RAhigh/CD27high T cells were determined by flow cytometry on a PBMC aliquot from every donor. Receptors were amplified or captured by 5' RACE. The sample was run on an Illumina HiSeq 2500. A second about 7 to 11 cycle PCR used a sample-barcoded 5' primer and a J-beta primer mix. A template-switch 5' adaptor carrying 12 random nucleotides introduced a unique molecular identifier onto each TCR beta cDNA molecule. Each sample yielded at least 2.5 million CDR3-containing paired-end reads. The Mint cDNA synthesis kit, primed by a TRBC-specific oligonucleotide, was used to synthesize first-strand cDNA from all RNA. All cDNA was treated with uracil-DNA glycosylase and then went through a first 18-cycle PCR with the universal primers M1SS and BC2_uni_R. The study's processing was this. For normalization, 1 million high-quality reads were randomly selected from each sample, with every read carrying a distinct molecular identifier. Reads sharing molecular identifiers were discarded rather than binned into consensus sequences. MiTCR, run with a Q25 quality threshold and the strictest error-elimination algorithm, handled CDR3 identification, clonotype clustering and error correction. Lower-bound total TCR beta diversity was estimated with a nonparametric unseen species model using Euler transformation. TCRdb reprocessing: public reads trimmed at Q25 with fastp, clones called with MiXCR, in-frame beta chains kept. CDR3 protein sequences are deduplicated, and each keeps its most common genes and DNA. Here the V and J calls rest on TCRdb's processing, not on the authors' analysis. This sample holds around 800,000 distinct CDR3 sequences; roughly 26% were observed only once. Clones ranked in the top ten supply roughly 3.1% of the sample.

CDR1 MDHEN and CDR2 SYDVKM are derived from the germline V gene. Ends trimmed: V by 2 bases, J by 1 base; bases unmatched to a gene: 10. The CDR3 goes from the cysteine to the phenylalanine over 17 residues. Of the read, only the CDR3 DNA is kept; its 51 bases are in frame from base 1. Of note for this clonotype: Its recognized antigen is unknown. Base qualities are not provided; no much larger clone lies one nucleotide away.

The study at large found these results: Observed TCR beta diversity per million T cells fell roughly linearly with age, and a significant reduction was already apparent by age roughly 40. Compared with the aged group, the long-lived group had more naive CD4+ T cells, fewer expanded clones and increased TCR diversity, suggesting age selection. Donor CMV infection status was unknown, potentially confounding age-related changes in expanded clonotypes. Bulk unsorted PBMC profiling prevented conclusive comparison of naive and antigen-experienced compartments. Observed TCR beta diversity correlated strongly with the percentage of naive T cells measured by flow cytometry. Estimates of total diversity based on one million sequenced T cells were considered lower bounds and underestimates.

This sample also appeared in a second study, on T cells of mothers and their children. As noted in the second study: The donors were nine systemically healthy Caucasian individuals, made up of three mothers and their six children. cDNA synthesis used all of the extracted RNA, with roughly 1.5 ug of RNA in each 15 ul reaction. Sample barcodes and 2-4 random nucleotides were added via the M1S primer in the second PCR. Each mother yielded over 9.5 million TCR beta CDR3 reads and each child about 3 million reads. TCR recombination output is similarly shaped by thymic selection in related and unrelated pairs, with a minor effect exerted by inherited differences. Normalized repertoire overlap in related mother-child pairs was always slightly higher than in unrelated mother-child pairs, but the difference was never significant. No persistent microchimeric T cell clones were detected, at a sensitivity of approximately 100 clones per million clonotypes. In the study, deep NGS was used to compare the TCR beta repertoires of mothers and children, and features distinguishing related mother-child pairs from unrelated individuals were sought. On average, the children were about 12 +/- 4 years old, while the mothers were approximately 40 +/- 4 years old. After adapter ligation was performed with NEBNext reagents, the libraries were sequenced on an Illumina HiSeq 2000 with 100+100 nt paired-end reads. To prevent cross-contamination, the mother and child libraries were prepared a month apart and were sequenced in separate runs. Each donor had between roughly 450,000 and 2,300,000 distinct TCR beta clonotypes identified. Naive TCR beta clonotypes were estimated from low-frequency clonotypes matched to each donor's FACS-determined naive share, without sorting.

The clonotype originates from a boy younger than 18 in good health. The rearrangement joined TRBV28 to TRBJ2-7, and 8 bases in between align with TRBD1. Sequenced input: blood. The nucleotides read TGTGCCAGCAGTTTAATCAGGGGGCGCATCAGATCCTACGAGCAGTACTTC. It encodes CASSLIRGRIRSYEQYF.